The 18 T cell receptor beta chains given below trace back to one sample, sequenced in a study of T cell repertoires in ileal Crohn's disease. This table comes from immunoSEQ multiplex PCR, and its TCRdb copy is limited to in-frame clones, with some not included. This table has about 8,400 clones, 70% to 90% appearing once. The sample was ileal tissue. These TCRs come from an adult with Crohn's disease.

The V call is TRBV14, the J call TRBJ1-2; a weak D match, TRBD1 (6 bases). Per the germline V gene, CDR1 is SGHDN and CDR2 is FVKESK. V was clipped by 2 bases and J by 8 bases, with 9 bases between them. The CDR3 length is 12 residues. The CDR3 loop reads CASSQTGYGYTF. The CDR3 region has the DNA TGTGCCAGCAGCCAAACAGGGTACGGCTACACCTTC.

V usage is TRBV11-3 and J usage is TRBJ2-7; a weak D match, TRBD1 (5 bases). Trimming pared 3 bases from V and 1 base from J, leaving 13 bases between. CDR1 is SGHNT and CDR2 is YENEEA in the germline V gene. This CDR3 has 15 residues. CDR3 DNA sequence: TGTGCCAGCAGCTTCTCAGGGTTGGGATCCTACGAGCAGTACTTC. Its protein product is CASSFSGLGSYEQYF. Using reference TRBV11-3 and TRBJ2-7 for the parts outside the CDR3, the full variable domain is EAGVVQSPRYKIIEKKQPVAFWCNPISGHNTLYWYLQNLGQGPELLIRYENEEAVDDSQLPKDRFSAERLKGVDSTLKIQPAELGDSAVYLCASSFSGLGSYEQYFGPGTRLTVT.

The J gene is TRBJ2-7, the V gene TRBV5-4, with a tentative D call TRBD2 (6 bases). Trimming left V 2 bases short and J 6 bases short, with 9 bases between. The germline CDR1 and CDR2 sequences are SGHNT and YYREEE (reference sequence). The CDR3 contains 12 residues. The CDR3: CASSLSGSEQYF. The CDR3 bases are TGTGCCAGCAGCTTATCCGGGAGCGAGCAGTACTTC.

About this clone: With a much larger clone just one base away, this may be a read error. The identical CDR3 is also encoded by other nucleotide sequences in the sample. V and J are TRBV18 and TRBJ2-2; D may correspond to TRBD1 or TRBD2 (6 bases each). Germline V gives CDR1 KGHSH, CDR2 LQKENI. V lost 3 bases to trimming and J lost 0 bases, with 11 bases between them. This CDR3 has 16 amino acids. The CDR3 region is CASSPLGGANTGELFF. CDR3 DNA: TGTGCCAGCTCACCGCTGGGGGGCGCGAACACCGGGGAGCTGTTTTTT.

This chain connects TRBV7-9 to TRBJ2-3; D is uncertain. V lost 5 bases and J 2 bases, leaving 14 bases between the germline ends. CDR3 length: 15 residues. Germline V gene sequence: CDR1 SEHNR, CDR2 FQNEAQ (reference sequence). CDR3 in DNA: TGTGCCAGCAGCCTCGATTTCATGGCCACAGATACGCAGTATTTT. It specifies CASSLDFMATDTQYF.

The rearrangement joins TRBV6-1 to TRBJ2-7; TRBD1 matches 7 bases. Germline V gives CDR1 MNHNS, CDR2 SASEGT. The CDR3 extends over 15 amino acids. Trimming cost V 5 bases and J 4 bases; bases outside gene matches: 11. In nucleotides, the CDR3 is TGTGCCAGCAGTACCACAGGGGCAGGGCCGTACGAGCAGTACTTC. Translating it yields CASSTTGAGPYEQYF.

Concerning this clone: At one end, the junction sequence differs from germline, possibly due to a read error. This CDR3 is CASSLGGSGANVLTF. As DNA, the CDR3 is TGTGCTAGCAGCTTAGGAGGGTCTGGGGCCAACGTCCTGACTTTC. The chain couples TRBV7-7 to TRBJ2-6, with D possibly matching TRBD2 (6 bases). The length of the CDR3 is 15 residues. CDR1 is SSHAT, CDR2 FNYEAQ, per germline (reference sequence).

The CDR3 here is CASSEGQITDTQYF. DNA for the CDR3: TGTGCCAGCAGTGAAGGACAGATCACAGATACGCAGTATTTT. The V call is TRBV2, the J call TRBJ2-3, with D perhaps TRBD1 (5 bases). The CDR3 length is 14 residues. V gave up 1 base and J gave up 2 bases, with 7 bases separating them. CDR1 SNHLY and CDR2 FYNNEI come from the germline V gene.

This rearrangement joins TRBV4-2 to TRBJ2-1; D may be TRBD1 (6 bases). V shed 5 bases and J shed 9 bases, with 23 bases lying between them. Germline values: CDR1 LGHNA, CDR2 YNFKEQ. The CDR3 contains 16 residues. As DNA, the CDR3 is TGTGCCAGCAGCAACCCCGGAGGACAGATAGAGAGTGAGCAGTTCTTC. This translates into CASSNPGGQIESEQFF.

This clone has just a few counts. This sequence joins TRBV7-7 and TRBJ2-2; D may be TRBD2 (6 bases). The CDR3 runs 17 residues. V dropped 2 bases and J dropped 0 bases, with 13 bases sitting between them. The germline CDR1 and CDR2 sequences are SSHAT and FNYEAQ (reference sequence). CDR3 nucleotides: TGTGCCAGCAGCTTAAGGACTACCGGGCCGAACACCGGGGAGCTGTTTTTT. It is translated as CASSLRTTGPNTGELFF. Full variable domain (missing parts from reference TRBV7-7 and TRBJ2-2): GAGVSQSPRYKVTKRGQDVTLRCDPISSHATLYWYQQALGQGPEFLTYFNYEAQPDKSGLPSDRFSAERPEGSISTLTIQRTEQRDSAMYRCASSLRTTGPNTGELFFGEGSRLTVL.

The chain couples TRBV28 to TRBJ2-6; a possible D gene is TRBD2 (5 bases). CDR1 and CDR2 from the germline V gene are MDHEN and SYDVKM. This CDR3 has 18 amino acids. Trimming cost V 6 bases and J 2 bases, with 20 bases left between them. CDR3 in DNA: TGTGCCAGCAGACCCCACCCTCTTTGGGGAGCTGGGGCCAACGTCCTGACTTTC. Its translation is CASRPHPLWGAGANVLTF.

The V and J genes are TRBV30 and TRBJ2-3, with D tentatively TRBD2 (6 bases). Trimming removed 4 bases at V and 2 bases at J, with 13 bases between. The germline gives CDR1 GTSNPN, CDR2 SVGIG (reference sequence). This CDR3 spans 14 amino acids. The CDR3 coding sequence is TGTGCCTGGACTATCGGGAGCTACACAGATACGCAGTATTTT. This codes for CAWTIGSYTDTQYF.

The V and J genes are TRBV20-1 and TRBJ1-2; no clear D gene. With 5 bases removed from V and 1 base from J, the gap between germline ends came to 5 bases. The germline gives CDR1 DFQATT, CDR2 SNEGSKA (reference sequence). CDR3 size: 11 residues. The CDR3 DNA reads TGCAGTGCTGATGATAACTATGGCTACACCTTC. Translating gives CSADDNYGYTF.

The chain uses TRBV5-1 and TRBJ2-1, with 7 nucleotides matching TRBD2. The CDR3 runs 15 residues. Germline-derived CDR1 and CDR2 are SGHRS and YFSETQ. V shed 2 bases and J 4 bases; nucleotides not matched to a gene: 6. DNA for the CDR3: TGCGCCAGCAGCTTTGGGCGGGAGTGGTACAATGAGCAGTTCTTC. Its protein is CASSFGREWYNEQFF.

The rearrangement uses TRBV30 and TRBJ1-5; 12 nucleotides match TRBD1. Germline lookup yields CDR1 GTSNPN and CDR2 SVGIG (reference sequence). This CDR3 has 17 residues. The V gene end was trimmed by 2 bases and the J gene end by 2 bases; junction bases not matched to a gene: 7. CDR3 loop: CAWSSGTGGAGNQPQHF. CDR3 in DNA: TGTGCCTGGAGTTCCGGGACAGGGGGCGCGGGCAATCAGCCCCAGCATTTT.

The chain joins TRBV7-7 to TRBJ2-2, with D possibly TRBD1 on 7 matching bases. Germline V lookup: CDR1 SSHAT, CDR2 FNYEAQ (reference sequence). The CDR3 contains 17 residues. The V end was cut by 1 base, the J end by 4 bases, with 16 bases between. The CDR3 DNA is TGTGCCAGCAGCTTAGGTGGAGGGGGCCCTTTCACCGGGGAGCTGTTTTTT. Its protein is CASSLGGGGPFTGELFF.

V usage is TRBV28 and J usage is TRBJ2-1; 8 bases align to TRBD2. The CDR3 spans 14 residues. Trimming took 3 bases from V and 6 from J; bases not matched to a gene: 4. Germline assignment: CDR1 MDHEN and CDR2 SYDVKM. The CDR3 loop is CASSLALAGNEQFF. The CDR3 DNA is TGTGCCAGCAGTTTGGCTCTAGCGGGCAATGAGCAGTTCTTC.

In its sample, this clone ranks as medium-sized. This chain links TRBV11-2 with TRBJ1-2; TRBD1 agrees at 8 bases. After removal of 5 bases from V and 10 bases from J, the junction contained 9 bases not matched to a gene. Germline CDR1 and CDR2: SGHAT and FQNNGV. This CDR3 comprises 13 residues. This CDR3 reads CASSPGTGSAYTF. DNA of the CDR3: TGTGCCAGCAGCCCCGGGACAGGTTCCGCCTACACCTTC.